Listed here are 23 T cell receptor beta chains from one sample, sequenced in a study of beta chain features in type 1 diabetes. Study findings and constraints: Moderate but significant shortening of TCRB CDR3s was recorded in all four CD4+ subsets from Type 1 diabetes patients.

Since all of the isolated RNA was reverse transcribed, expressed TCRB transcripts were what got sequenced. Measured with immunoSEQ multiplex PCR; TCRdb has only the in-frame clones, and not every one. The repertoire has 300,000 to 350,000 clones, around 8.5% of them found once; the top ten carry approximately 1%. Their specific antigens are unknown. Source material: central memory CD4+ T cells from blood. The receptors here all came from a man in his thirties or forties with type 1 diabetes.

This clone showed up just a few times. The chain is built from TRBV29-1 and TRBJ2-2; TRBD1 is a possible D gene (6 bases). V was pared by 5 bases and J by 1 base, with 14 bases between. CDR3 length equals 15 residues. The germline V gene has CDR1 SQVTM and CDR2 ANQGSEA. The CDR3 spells CSVIPRGLNTGELFF. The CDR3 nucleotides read TGCAGCGTTATTCCCAGGGGCTTGAACACCGGGGAGCTGTTTTTT.

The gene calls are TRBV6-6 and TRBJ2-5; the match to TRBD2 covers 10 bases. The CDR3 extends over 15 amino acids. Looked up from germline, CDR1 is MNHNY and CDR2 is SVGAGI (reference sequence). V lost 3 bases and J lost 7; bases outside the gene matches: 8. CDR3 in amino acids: CASSYSLAGAGTQYF. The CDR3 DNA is TGTGCCAGCAGTTATTCGCTAGCGGGGGCCGGGACCCAGTACTTC.

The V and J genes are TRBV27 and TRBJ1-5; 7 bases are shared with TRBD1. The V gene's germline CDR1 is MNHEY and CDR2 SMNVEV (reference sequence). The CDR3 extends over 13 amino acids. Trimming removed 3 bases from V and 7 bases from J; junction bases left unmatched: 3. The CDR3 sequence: CASSFDRDQPQHF. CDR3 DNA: TGTGCCAGCAGTTTTGACAGGGACCAGCCCCAGCATTTT.

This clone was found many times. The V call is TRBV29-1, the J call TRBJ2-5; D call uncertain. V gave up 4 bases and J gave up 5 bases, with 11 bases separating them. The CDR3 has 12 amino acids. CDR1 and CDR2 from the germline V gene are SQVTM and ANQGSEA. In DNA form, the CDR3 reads TGCAGCGTTGCTCCTCTAGGGGAGACCCAGTACTTC. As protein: CSVAPLGETQYF.

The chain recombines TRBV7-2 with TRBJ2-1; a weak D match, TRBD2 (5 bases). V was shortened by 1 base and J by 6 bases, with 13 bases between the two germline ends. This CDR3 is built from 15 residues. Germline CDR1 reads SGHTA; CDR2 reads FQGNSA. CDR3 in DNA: TGTGCCAGCAGCTTAGAATGGGGAGTTGGCAATGAGCAGTTCTTC. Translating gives CASSLEWGVGNEQFF.

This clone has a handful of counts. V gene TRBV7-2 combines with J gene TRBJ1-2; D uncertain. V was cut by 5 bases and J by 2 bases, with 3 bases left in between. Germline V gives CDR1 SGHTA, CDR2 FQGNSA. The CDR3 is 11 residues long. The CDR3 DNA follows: TGTGCCAGCAGCATGAACTATGGCTACACCTTC. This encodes CASSMNYGYTF.

CDR3 in amino acids: CASSFYNHNEQFF. In DNA, the CDR3 is TGTGCCAGCAGCTTTTATAACCACAATGAGCAGTTCTTC. V and J are TRBV7-9 and TRBJ2-1; D remains ambiguous. This CDR3 has 13 amino acids. Per the germline V gene, CDR1 is SEHNR and CDR2 is FQNEAQ (reference sequence). V shed 3 bases and J shed 5 bases, with 8 bases lying between them. Looking up the rest from reference TRBV7-9 and TRBJ2-1 gives the full variable domain: DTGVSQNPRHKITKRGQNVTFRCDPISEHNRLYWYRQTLGQGPEFLTYFQNEAQLEKSRLLSDRFSAERPKGSFSTLEIQRTEQGDSAMYLCASSFYNHNEQFFGPGTRLTVL.

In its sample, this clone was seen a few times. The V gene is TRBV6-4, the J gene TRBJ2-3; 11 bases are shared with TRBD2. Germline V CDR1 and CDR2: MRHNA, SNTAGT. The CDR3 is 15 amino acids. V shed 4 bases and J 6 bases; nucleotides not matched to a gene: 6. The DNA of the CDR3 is TGTGCCAGCAGTGTTCTAGCGGGGGGCAGGGATACGCAGTATTTT. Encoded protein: CASSVLAGGRDTQYF.

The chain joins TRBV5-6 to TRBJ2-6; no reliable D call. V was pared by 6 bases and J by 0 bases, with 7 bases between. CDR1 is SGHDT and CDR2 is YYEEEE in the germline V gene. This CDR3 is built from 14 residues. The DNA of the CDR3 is TGTGCCAGCACCGGAGACTCTGGGGCCAACGTCCTGACTTTC. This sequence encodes CASTGDSGANVLTF.

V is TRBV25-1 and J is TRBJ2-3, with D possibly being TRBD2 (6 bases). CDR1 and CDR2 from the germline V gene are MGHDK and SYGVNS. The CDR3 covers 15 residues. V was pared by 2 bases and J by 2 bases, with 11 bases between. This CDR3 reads CASSEPGLNTDTQYF. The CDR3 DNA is TGTGCCAGCAGTGAACCGGGACTGAACACAGATACGCAGTATTTT.

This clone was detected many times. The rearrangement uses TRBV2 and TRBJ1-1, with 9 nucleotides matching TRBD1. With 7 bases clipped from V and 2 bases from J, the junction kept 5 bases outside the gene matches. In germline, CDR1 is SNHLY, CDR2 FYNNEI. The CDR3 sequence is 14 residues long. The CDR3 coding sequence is TGTGCCAGCATAAAGGGACAGGGCAACACTGAAGCTTTCTTT. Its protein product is CASIKGQGNTEAFF.

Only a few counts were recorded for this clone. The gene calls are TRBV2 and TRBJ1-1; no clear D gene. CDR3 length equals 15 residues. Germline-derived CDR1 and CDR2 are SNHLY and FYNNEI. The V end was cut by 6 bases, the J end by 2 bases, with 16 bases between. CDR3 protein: CASRTPPGSNTEAFF. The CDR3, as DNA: TGTGCCAGCAGGACTCCCCCGGGGAGCAACACTGAAGCTTTCTTT.

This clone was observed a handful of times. The CDR3 region has the DNA TGCACCAGCAGCCGAGGACGAATTGCTGGCTCCGTCTCCTACGAGCAGTACTTC. This codes for CTSSRGRIAGSVSYEQYF. The chain couples TRBV1 to TRBJ2-7. TRBV1 is described as a pseudogene. The CDR3 sequence is 18 residues long.

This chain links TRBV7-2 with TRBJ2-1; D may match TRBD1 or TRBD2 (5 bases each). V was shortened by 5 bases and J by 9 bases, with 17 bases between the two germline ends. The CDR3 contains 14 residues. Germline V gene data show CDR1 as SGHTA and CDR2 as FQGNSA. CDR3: CASSPRTSGGEQFF. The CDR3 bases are TGTGCCAGCAGCCCTCGGACTTCTGGGGGTGAGCAGTTCTTC.

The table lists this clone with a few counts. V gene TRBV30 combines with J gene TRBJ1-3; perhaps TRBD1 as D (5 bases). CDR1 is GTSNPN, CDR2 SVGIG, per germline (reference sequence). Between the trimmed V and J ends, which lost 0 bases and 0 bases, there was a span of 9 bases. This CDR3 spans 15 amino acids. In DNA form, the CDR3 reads TGTGCCTGGAGTGTCGACCAGGGCTCTGGAAACACCATATATTTT. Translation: CAWSVDQGSGNTIYF. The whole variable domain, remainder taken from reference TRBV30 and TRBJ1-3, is SQTIHQWPATLVQPVGSPLSLECTVEGTSNPNLYWYRQAAGRGLQLLFYSVGIGQISSEVPQNLSASRPQDRQFILSSKKLLLSDSGFYLCAWSVDQGSGNTIYFGEGSWLTVV.

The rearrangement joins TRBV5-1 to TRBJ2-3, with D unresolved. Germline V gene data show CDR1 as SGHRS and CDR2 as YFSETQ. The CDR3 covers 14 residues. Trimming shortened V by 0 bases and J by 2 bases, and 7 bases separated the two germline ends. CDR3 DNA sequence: TGCGCCAGCAGCTTGGAGGCGGTCACAGATACGCAGTATTTT. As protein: CASSLEAVTDTQYF. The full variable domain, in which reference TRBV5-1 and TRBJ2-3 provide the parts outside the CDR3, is KAGVTQTPRYLIKTRGQQVTLSCSPISGHRSVSWYQQTPGQGLQFLFEYFSETQRNKGNFPGRFSGRQFSNSRSEMNVSTLELGDSALYLCASSLEAVTDTQYFGPGTRLTVL.

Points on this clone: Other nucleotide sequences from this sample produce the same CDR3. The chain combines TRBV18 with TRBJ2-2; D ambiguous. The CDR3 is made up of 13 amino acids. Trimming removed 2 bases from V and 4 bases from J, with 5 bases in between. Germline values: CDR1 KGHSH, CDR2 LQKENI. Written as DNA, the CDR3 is TGTGCCAGCTCACCAGGCAGCACCGGGGAGCTGTTTTTT. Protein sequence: CASSPGSTGELFF.

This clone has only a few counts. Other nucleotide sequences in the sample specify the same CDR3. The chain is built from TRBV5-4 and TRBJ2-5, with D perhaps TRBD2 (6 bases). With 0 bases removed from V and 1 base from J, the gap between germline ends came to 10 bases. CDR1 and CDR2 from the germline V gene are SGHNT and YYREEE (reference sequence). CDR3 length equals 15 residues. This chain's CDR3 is CASSLEARGQETQYF. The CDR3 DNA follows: TGTGCCAGCAGCTTGGAGGCGCGGGGCCAAGAGACCCAGTACTTC.

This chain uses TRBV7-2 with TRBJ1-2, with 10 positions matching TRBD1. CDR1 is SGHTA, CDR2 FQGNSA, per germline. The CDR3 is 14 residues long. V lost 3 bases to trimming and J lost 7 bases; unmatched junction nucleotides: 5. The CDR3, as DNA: TGTGCCAGCAGCTTTGGACAGGGGGTGTTTGGCTACACCTTC. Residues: CASSFGQGVFGYTF.

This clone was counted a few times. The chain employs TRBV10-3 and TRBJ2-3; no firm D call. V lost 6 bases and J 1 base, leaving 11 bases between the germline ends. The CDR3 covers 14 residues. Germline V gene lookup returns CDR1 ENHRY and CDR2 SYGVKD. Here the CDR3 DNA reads TGTGCCATCAGCGACGGTAGTCGCACAGATACGCAGTATTTT. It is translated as CAISDGSRTDTQYF.

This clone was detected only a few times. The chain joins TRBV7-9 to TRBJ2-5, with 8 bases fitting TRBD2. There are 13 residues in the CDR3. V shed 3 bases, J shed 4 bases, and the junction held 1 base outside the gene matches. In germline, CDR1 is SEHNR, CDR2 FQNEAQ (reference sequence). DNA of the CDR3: TGTGCCAGCAGCTTCGCGGGGGGAGAGACCCAGTACTTC. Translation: CASSFAGGETQYF.

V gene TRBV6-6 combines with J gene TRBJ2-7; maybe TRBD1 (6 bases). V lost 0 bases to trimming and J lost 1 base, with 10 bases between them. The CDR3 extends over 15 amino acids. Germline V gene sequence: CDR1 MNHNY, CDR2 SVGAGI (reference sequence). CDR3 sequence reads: CASSYSWTDSYEQYF. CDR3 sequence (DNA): TGTGCCAGCAGTTACTCCTGGACAGATTCCTACGAGCAGTACTTC.

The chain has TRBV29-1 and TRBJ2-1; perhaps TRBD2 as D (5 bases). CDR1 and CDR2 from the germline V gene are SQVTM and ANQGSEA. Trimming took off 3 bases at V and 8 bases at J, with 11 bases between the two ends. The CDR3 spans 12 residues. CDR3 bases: TGCAGCGTTGAGAGGGTTCGGGATGAGCAGTTCTTC. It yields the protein CSVERVRDEQFF.